This entry lists 31 T cell receptor beta chains sequenced from one sample in a study of chemoradiotherapy in HPV16-positive cancers. The protocol was immunoSEQ multiplex PCR, while the TCRdb copy is restricted to in-frame clones and leaves out a portion. The sample consists of some 5,000 clones, more than 85% of them appearing once. This specimen was acquired from a patient who underwent chemoradiotherapy. The receptors were sampled from a human donor with HPV-associated anogenital cancer.

J is TRBJ1-5 and V is TRBV6-5; no reliable D call. V was clipped by 5 bases and J by 3 bases, with 8 bases between them. The germline gives CDR1 MNHEY, CDR2 SVGAGI. This CDR3 is 13 amino acids long. The CDR3 DNA sequence: TGTGCCAGCAGTAGTTACTTCAATCAGCCCCAGCATTTT. It specifies CASSSYFNQPQHF.

This clone is termed large. The chain employs TRBV19 and TRBJ2-7, with 10 bases that match TRBD1. J was trimmed by 6 bases and V by 5 bases; bases with no gene match: 16. Germline CDR1 is LNHDA and CDR2 is SQIVND (reference sequence). The length of the CDR3 is 17 residues. The DNA of the CDR3 is TGTGCCAGTAGTTTCACGCCCGGGACAGGGGTCCCTATCGAGCAGTACTTC. Translated, it gives CASSFTPGTGVPIEQYF.

The chain has TRBV10-1 and TRBJ1-5; a weak D match, TRBD1 (5 bases). Germline V gene lookup returns CDR1 WNHNN and CDR2 SYGVQD (reference sequence). There are 15 residues in the CDR3. Trimming pared 7 bases from V and 2 bases from J, leaving 15 bases between. The CDR3 DNA sequence: TGCGCCAGCAATCCTCAGGGCTGGGGCAATCAGCCCCAGCATTTT. Translating gives CASNPQGWGNQPQHF.

This clone was observed once. At one of its ends the junction is not consistent with the germline gene, which may arise from a read error. This rearrangement joins TRBV7-7 to TRBJ2-5; 7 bases align to TRBD1. The V gene's germline CDR1 is SSHAT and CDR2 FNYEAQ (reference sequence). The CDR3 sequence is 19 residues long. CDR3 in DNA: TGTGCTAGCAGCTTATCCGTCCAGACAGGGCGCCCAGCCCAAGAGACCCAGTACTTC. This encodes CASSLSVQTGRPAQETQYF.

The chain carries TRBV28 and TRBJ2-5, with a tentative D call TRBD2 (5 bases). This CDR3 is 13 amino acids long. Trimming removed 6 bases at V and 6 bases at J, with 14 bases between. The germline CDR1 and CDR2 sequences are MDHEN and SYDVKM. The CDR3 nucleotides read TGTGCCAGCAGCTTTGGAGGCCTAAAGACCCAGTACTTC. Translated: CASSFGGLKTQYF. The whole variable domain, remainder taken from reference TRBV28 and TRBJ2-5, is DVKVTQSSRYLVKRTGEKVFLECVQDMDHENMFWYRQDPGLGLRLIYFSYDVKMKEKGDIPEGYSVSREKKERFSLILESASTNQTSMYLCASSFGGLKTQYFGPGTRLLVL.

The chain employs TRBV11-2 and TRBJ2-7; TRBD2 is a possible D gene (6 bases). CDR1 is SGHAT, CDR2 FQNNGV, per germline. This CDR3 is built from 13 residues. V lost 10 bases and J 6 bases, leaving 19 bases between the germline ends. CDR3 sequence: CATATSPGSEQYF. The CDR3 DNA sequence: TGTGCCACCGCGACTAGTCCTGGGAGCGAGCAGTACTTC. Using reference TRBV11-2 and TRBJ2-7 for the parts outside the CDR3, the full variable domain is EAGVAQSPRYKIIEKRQSVAFWCNPISGHATLYWYQQILGQGPKLLIQFQNNGVVDDSQLPKDRFSAERLKGVDSTLKIQPAKLEDSAVYLCATATSPGSEQYFGPGTRLTVT.

The chain joins TRBV15 to TRBJ2-2; D not certain. CDR1 is LNHNV, CDR2 YYDKDF, per germline (reference sequence). V was clipped by 2 bases and J by 4 bases, with 8 bases between them. The CDR3 spans 14 residues. The CDR3 here is CATSRKTGTGELFF. The CDR3 region has the DNA TGTGCCACCAGCAGAAAGACTGGCACCGGGGAGCTGTTTTTT.

The gene calls are TRBV5-1 and TRBJ2-1; weak D call: TRBD1 (6 bases). This CDR3 region has 17 residues. The V gene lost 1 base and the J gene lost 0 bases, with 14 bases spanning the gap. The germline V gene has CDR1 SGHRS and CDR2 YFSETQ. The chain's CDR3 is CASSLPATGSSYNEQFF. CDR3 nucleotides: TGCGCCAGCAGCTTGCCCGCTACAGGGAGCTCCTACAATGAGCAGTTCTTC.

The CDR3 nucleotides read TGTGCCAGCAGGCCAGGGCTAGCTAACTATGGCTACACCTTC. It codes for CASRPGLANYGYTF. The chain recombines TRBV27 with TRBJ1-2, with D possibly being TRBD1 (5 bases). Trimming shortened V by 6 bases and J by 0 bases, and 11 bases separated the two germline ends. The germline V gene has CDR1 MNHEY and CDR2 SMNVEV (reference sequence). The CDR3 consists of 14 residues.

The V call is TRBV5-1, the J call TRBJ1-2; D remains unclear. The CDR3 consists of 15 residues. The ends were cut back, 4 bases at V and 5 bases at J, with 18 bases in the middle. Per the germline V gene, CDR1 is SGHRS and CDR2 is YFSETQ. CDR3 sequence (DNA): TGCGCCAGCAGCCTTGCAGCGGCCGTTCCTTATGGCTACACCTTC. Its translation: CASSLAAAVPYGYTF.

V and J are TRBV6-6 and TRBJ1-1; D might be TRBD1 (5 bases). Germline CDR1 reads MNHNY; CDR2 reads SVGAGI (reference sequence). This CDR3 spans 14 amino acids. Trimming took off 2 bases at V and 4 bases at J, with 11 bases between the two ends. The CDR3 DNA reads TGTGCCAGCAGTTACCCTTCGAGGGGCACTGAAGCTTTCTTT. It yields the protein CASSYPSRGTEAFF.

The chain carries TRBV6-1 and TRBJ1-6; 11 bases match TRBD1. The CDR3 has 16 residues. The germline gives CDR1 MNHNS, CDR2 SASEGT. J gave up 8 bases and V 1 base, and 4 bases lay outside the gene matches. The CDR3 loop is CASSEDTGQGDSPLHF. CDR3 coding DNA: TGTGCCAGCAGTGAAGACACGGGACAGGGGGATTCACCCCTCCACTTT.

This clone was observed once. The genes are TRBV9 and TRBJ1-6, with 7 bases fitting TRBD1. The CDR3 runs 15 residues. Trimming cost V 0 bases and J 7 bases; bases outside gene matches: 4. The germline CDR1 and CDR2 sequences are SGDLS and YYNGEE. CDR3 protein: CASSVDRGLNSPLHF. CDR3 nucleotides: TGTGCCAGCAGCGTAGACAGGGGTTTGAATTCACCCCTCCACTTT.

The chain is built from TRBV2 and TRBJ2-2; D possibly matches TRBD1 or TRBD2 (6 bases each). Germline CDR1 SNHLY, CDR2 FYNNEI. CDR3 size: 15 residues. V lost 8 bases to trimming and J lost 7 bases, with 20 bases between them. CDR3 sequence (DNA): TGTGCCAGCGGGGACGGGGGCGTTTACGGCGGGGAGCTGTTTTTT. It specifies CASGDGGVYGGELFF.

The rearrangement links TRBV6-1 to TRBJ1-2, with no clear D. Trimming cost V 1 base and J 2 bases, with 11 bases left between them. This CDR3 contains 15 residues. Germline CDR1 MNHNS, CDR2 SASEGT. CDR3 residues: CASSEDRYSNYGYTF. The CDR3 bases are TGTGCCAGCAGTGAAGATAGGTACTCGAACTATGGCTACACCTTC.

The J gene is TRBJ1-1, the V gene TRBV30, with TRBD1 as a possible D gene (6 bases). With 2 bases removed from V and 3 bases from J, the gap between germline ends came to 10 bases. Per the germline V gene, CDR1 is GTSNPN and CDR2 is SVGIG (reference sequence). The CDR3 covers 13 residues. The DNA for the CDR3 is TGTGCCTGGAGTCGGGACAAAGACACTGAAGCTTTCTTT. The encoded protein is CAWSRDKDTEAFF.

The chain couples TRBV18 to TRBJ1-4; D is uncertain. Trimming stripped 4 bases from V and 2 bases from J, with 14 bases between. From germline, CDR1 is KGHSH and CDR2 LQKENI. CDR3 size: 16 residues. This CDR3 reads CASSLLGLATNEKLFF. Here the CDR3 DNA reads TGTGCCAGCTCACTTTTAGGGCTGGCGACTAATGAAAAACTGTTTTTT.

This chain uses TRBV15 with TRBJ1-6; 8 bases align to TRBD1. The CDR3 loop spans 13 amino acids. J was trimmed by 7 bases and V by 8 bases; bases with no gene match: 4. CDR1 is LNHNV, CDR2 YYDKDF, per germline (reference sequence). The CDR3 DNA reads TGTGCCACCCAGGACAGGGCCAATTCACCCCTCCACTTT. This sequence encodes CATQDRANSPLHF.

The chain uses TRBV28 and TRBJ2-7; 10 bases are shared with TRBD2. The CDR3 is 18 residues long. Germline V lookup: CDR1 MDHEN, CDR2 SYDVKM. The V and J ends lost 3 bases and 0 bases, in that order; junction bases with no gene match: 11. The CDR3 DNA reads TGTGCCAGCAGTTTCCGAAGACTAGCGGGCTCCAGCTCCTACGAGCAGTACTTC. Translating it yields CASSFRRLAGSSSYEQYF.

The chain recombines TRBV7-9 with TRBJ1-5; the match to TRBD1 covers 9 bases. Germline CDR1 reads SEHNR; CDR2 reads FQNEAQ (reference sequence). The CDR3 is 14 amino acids. V gave up 4 bases and J gave up 6 bases; unmatched junction bases: 4. This chain's CDR3 is CASSSGDRAQPQHF. CDR3 in DNA: TGTGCCAGCAGCTCAGGGGACAGGGCTCAGCCCCAGCATTTT.

This sequence joins TRBV4-3 and TRBJ2-1; D possibly corresponds to TRBD1 (6 bases). V was trimmed by 4 bases and J by 2 bases, leaving 18 bases between them. The germline CDR1 and CDR2 sequences are LGHNA and YSLEER. The CDR3 is 17 residues long. CDR3 region: CASSLGPTDRTYNEQFF. The DNA of the CDR3 is TGCGCCAGCAGCCTCGGACCGACAGACAGGACCTACAATGAGCAGTTCTTC.

V and J are TRBV29-1 and TRBJ2-5; TRBD2 is a possible D gene (5 bases). The CDR3 has 10 amino acids. CDR1 is SQVTM, CDR2 ANQGSEA, per germline. V gave up 3 bases and J gave up 7 bases, with 6 bases separating them. CDR3 region: CSVDAGTQYF. As DNA, the CDR3 is TGCAGCGTTGACGCGGGGACCCAGTACTTC.

V is TRBV30 and J is TRBJ1-1; D might be TRBD1 (5 bases). The CDR3 runs 10 residues. CDR1 is GTSNPN and CDR2 is SVGIG in the germline V gene (reference sequence). V was pared by 5 bases and J by 8 bases, with 9 bases between. The chain's CDR3 is CAWSRTEAFF. The CDR3 nucleotides are TGTGCCTGGTCGAGGACAGAAGCTTTCTTT.

This chain connects TRBV6-1 to TRBJ1-1; 9 bases match TRBD1. This CDR3 has 15 residues. V trimming: 8 bases; J trimming: 2 bases; junction bases outside the gene matches: 9. Looked up from germline, CDR1 is MNHNS and CDR2 is SASEGT. DNA of the CDR3: TGTGCCAGCGGGGGACAGGGTGTTCGCAACACTGAAGCTTTCTTT. Protein: CASGGQGVRNTEAFF.

The chain joins TRBV19 to TRBJ2-7; D is ambiguous. V was trimmed by 4 bases and J by 3 bases, leaving 10 bases between them. This CDR3 has 13 residues. CDR1 is LNHDA and CDR2 is SQIVND in the germline V gene (reference sequence). The CDR3 DNA reads TGTGCCAGTAGTAGGGCAGACAACTACGAGCAGTACTTC. Translating gives CASSRADNYEQYF.

The V and J genes are TRBV5-1 and TRBJ1-5; D is undetermined. From germline, CDR1 is SGHRS and CDR2 YFSETQ. V was cut by 0 bases and J by 6 bases, with 10 bases left in between. The CDR3 runs to 14 residues. CDR3 amino acids: CASSLGRPGQPQHF. In DNA form, the CDR3 reads TGCGCCAGCAGCTTGGGACGGCCGGGTCAGCCCCAGCATTTT.

This chain uses TRBV6-1 with TRBJ2-7, with TRBD1 matching 7 bases. Germline V gene sequence: CDR1 MNHNS, CDR2 SASEGT. The CDR3 length is 14 residues. The V gene end was trimmed by 7 bases and the J gene end by 1 base; junction bases not matched to a gene: 7. The chain's CDR3 is CASTKGTASYEQYF. CDR3 DNA: TGTGCCAGCACAAAAGGGACAGCTTCCTACGAGCAGTACTTC.

The table lists this clone with a count of one. This CDR3 is CASSLVHPGRAVSNGYTF. In DNA form, the CDR3 reads TGTGCCAGCAGCTTAGTTCATCCAGGGCGCGCGGTCTCCAATGGCTACACCTTC. This chain links TRBV7-9 with TRBJ1-2; tentative D call: TRBD1 (5 bases). There are 18 residues in the CDR3. Trimming took 1 base from V and 6 from J, leaving 24 bases between them. CDR1 and CDR2 (germline): SEHNR, FQNEAQ (reference sequence).

This chain uses TRBV5-4 with TRBJ2-7; 10 nucleotides match TRBD2. Germline V gives CDR1 SGHNT, CDR2 YYREEE (reference sequence). With V trimmed by 1 base and J by 1 base, 2 bases remained unmatched. The CDR3 has 15 amino acids. This CDR3 reads CASSLTSGVSYEQYF. Written as DNA, the CDR3 is TGTGCCAGCAGCTTGACTAGCGGGGTTTCCTACGAGCAGTACTTC.

This chain connects TRBV28 to TRBJ2-1; 9 positions match TRBD1. The V segment lost 0 bases and the J segment 7 bases; nucleotides outside the gene matches: 1. The CDR3 loop spans 14 amino acids. Germline V gene sequence: CDR1 MDHEN, CDR2 SYDVKM. CDR3 sequence: CASSLWDRGNEQFF. The CDR3 DNA reads TGTGCCAGCAGTTTATGGGACAGGGGAAATGAGCAGTTCTTC.

CDR3 region: CASSLTTGMNTEAFF. CDR3 nucleotide sequence: TGTGCCAGCAGCTTAACGACGGGAATGAACACTGAAGCTTTCTTT. The V and J genes are TRBV7-9 and TRBJ1-1; D is uncertain. CDR1 is SEHNR, CDR2 FQNEAQ, per germline (reference sequence). CDR3 length equals 15 residues. Trimming left V 2 bases short and J 0 bases short, with 10 bases between.